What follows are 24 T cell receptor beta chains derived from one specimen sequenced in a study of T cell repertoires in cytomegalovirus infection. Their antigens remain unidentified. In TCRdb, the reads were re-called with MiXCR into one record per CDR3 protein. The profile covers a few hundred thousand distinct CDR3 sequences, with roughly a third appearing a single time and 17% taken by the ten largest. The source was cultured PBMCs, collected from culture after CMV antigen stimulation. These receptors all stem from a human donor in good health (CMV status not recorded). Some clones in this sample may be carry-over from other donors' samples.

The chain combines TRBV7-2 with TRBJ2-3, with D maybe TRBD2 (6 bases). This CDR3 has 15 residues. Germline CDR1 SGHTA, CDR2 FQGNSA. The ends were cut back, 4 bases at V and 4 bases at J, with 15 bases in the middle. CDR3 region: CASSSGFGGADTQYF. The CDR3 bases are TGTGCCAGCAGCTCCGGATTCGGGGGTGCAGATACGCAGTATTTT.

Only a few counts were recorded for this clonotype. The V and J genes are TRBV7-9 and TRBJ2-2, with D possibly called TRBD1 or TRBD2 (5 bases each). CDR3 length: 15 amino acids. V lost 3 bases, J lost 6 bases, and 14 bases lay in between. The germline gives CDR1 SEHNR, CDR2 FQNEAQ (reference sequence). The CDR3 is CASSFLAGSAGELFF. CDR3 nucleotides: TGTGCCAGCAGCTTCTTGGCAGGGAGTGCCGGGGAGCTGTTTTTT.

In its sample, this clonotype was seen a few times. CDR3 protein: CASSLLAGGGEQYV. For the CDR3, the DNA is TGTGCCAGCAGCTTACTCGCGGGAGGCGGCGAGCAGTACGTC. The gene calls are TRBV7-6 and TRBJ2-7; 8 nucleotides agree with TRBD2. In germline, CDR1 is SGHVS, CDR2 FNYEAQ. J gave up 6 bases and V 2 bases, and 6 bases lay outside the gene matches. The CDR3 is 14 residues long.

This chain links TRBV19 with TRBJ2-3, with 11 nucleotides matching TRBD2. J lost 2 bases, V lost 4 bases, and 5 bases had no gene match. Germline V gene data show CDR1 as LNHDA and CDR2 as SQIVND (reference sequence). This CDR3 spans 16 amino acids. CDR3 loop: CASSSLAGGNTDTQYF. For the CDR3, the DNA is TGTGCCAGTAGTAGTTTAGCGGGAGGGAACACAGATACGCAGTATTTT.

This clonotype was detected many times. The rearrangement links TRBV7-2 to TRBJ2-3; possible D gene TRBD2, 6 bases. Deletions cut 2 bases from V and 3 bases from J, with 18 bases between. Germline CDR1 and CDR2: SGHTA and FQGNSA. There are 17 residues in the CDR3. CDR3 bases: TGTGCCAGCAGCTTACGTCGACGGGACTGGATAACAGATACGCAGTATTTT. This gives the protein CASSLRRRDWITDTQYF.

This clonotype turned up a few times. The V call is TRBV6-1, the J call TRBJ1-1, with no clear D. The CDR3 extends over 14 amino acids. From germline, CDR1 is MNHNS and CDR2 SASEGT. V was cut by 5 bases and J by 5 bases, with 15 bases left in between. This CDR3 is CASSSYTGRTEAFF. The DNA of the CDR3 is TGTGCCAGCAGTTCGTATACGGGGAGGACTGAAGCTTTCTTT.

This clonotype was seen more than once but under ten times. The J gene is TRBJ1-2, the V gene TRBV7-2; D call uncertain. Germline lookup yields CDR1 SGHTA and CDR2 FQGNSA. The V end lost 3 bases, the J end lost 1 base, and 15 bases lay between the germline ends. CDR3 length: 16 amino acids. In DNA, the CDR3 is TGTGCCAGCAGCTTTGGGCAGAGCACCCATAACTATGGCTACACCTTC. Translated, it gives CASSFGQSTHNYGYTF.

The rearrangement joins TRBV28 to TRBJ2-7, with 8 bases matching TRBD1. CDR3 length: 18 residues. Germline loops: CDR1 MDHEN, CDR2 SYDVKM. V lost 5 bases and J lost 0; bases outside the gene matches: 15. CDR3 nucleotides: TGTGCCAGCAGTCAAGGAGGACAGGGACGATGGAGCTCCTACGAGCAGTACGTC. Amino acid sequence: CASSQGGQGRWSSYEQYV.

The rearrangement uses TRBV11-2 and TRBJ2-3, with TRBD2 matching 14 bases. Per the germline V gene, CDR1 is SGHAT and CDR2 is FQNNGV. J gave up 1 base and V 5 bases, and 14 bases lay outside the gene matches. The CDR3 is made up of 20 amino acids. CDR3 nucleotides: TGTGCCAGCAGCCAACCGGGGACTAGCGGGAGAGGTGTTCGCACAGATACGCAGTATTTT. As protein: CASSQPGTSGRGVRTDTQYF.

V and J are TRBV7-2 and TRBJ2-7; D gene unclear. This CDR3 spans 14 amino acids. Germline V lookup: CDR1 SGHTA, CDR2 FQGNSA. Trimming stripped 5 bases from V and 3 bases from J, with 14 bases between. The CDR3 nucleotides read TGTGCCAGCAGCCTTGTGGGTTTGAACTACGAGCAGTACTTC. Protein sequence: CASSLVGLNYEQYF.

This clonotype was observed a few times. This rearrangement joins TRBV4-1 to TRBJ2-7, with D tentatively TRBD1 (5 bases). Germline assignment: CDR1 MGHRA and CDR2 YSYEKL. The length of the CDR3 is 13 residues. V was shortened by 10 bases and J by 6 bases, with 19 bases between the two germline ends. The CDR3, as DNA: TGCGCCACTTATGGGGCTGGTGAGCGCGAGCAGTACGTC. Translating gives CATYGAGEREQYV.

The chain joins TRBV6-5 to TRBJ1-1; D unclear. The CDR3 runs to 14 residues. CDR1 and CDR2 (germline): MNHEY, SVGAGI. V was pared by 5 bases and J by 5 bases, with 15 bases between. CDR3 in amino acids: CASSPFQLGTEAFF. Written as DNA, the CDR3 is TGTGCCAGCAGTCCCTTTCAATTAGGGACTGAAGCTTTCTTT.

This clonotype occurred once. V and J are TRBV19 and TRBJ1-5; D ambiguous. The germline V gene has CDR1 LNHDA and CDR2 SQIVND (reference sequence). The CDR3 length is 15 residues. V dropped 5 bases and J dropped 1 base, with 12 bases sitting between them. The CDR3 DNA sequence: TGTGCCAGTAGTTTCACGGACCCCAGCAATCAGCCCCAGCATTTT. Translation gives CASSFTDPSNQPQHF.

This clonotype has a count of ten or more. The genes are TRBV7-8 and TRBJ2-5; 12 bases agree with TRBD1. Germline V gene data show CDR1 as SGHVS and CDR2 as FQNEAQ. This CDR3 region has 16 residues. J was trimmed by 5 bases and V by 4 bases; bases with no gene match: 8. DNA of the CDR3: TGTGCCAGCAGCTATACCGGGACAGGGGGCAGGGAGACCCAGTACTTC. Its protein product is CASSYTGTGGRETQYF.

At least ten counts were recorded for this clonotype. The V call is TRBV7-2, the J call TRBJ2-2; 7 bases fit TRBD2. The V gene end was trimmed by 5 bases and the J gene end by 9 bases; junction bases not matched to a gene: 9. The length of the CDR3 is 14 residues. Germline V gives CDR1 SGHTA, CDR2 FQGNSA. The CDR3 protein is CASSPREGKRELFF. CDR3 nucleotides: TGTGCCAGCAGCCCCAGGGAGGGAAAAAGGGAGCTGTTTTTT.

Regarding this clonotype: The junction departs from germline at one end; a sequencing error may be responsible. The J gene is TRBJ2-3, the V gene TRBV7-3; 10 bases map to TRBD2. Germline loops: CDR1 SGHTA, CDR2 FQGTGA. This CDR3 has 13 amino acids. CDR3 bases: TGTGCCAGCAGCTGGACTAGCGGCCAGGAGCAGAATTTT. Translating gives CASSWTSGQEQNF.

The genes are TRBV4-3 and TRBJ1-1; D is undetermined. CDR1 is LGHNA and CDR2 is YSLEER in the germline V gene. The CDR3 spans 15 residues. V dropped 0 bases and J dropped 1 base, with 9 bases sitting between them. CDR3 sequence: CASSQDSRENTEAFF. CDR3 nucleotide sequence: TGCGCCAGCAGCCAAGACTCCCGGGAGAACACTGAAGCTTTCTTT.

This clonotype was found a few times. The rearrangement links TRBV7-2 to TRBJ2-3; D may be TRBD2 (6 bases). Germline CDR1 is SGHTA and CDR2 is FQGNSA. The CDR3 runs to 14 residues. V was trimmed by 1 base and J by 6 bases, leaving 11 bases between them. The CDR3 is CASSLGLAHDTQYF. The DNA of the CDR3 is TGTGCCAGCAGCTTAGGGCTAGCGCACGATACGCAGTATTTT.

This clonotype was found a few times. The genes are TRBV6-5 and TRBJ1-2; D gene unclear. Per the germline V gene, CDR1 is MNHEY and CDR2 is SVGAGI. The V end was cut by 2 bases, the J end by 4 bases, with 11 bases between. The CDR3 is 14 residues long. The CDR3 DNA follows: TGTGCCAGCAGTTACGGGTCCTCTGGCTATGGCTACACCTTC. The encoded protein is CASSYGSSGYGYTF.

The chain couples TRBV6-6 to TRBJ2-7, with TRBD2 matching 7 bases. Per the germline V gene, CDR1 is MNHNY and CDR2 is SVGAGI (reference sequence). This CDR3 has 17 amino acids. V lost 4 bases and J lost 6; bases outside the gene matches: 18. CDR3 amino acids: CASSSYGVGSREREQYF. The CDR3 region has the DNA TGTGCCAGCAGTTCCTATGGGGTCGGTTCGCGGGAGCGCGAGCAGTACTTC.

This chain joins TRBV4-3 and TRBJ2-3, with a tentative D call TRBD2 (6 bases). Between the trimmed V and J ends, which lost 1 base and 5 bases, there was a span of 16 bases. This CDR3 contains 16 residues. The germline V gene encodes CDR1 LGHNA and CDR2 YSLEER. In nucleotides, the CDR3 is TGCGCCAGCAGCCAAGGAGGGAGGCTCTTTGGAGATACGCAGTATTTT. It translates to CASSQGGRLFGDTQYF.

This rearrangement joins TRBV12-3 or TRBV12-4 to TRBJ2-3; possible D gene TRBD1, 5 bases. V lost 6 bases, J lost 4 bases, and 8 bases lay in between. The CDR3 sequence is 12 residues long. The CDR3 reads CASRQVADTQYF. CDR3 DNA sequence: TGTGCCAGCAGACAGGTGGCAGATACGCAGTATTTT.

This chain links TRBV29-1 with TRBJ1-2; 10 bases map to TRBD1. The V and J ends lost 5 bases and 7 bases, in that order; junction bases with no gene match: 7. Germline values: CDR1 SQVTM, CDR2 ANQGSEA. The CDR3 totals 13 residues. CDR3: CSVKGQGDGGYTF. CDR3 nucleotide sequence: TGCAGCGTTAAAGGACAGGGGGATGGTGGCTACACCTTC.

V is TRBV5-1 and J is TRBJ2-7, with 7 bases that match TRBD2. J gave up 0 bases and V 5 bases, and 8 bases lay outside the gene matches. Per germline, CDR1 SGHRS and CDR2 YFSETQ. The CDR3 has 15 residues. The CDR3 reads CASSPGLGHSYEQYF. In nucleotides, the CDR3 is TGCGCCAGCAGTCCCGGACTAGGGCACTCCTACGAGCAGTACTTC.